The rows below give T cell receptor beta chains drawn from one sample of a study of shared clonotypes between healthy human individuals. The protocol was immunoSEQ multiplex PCR, while the TCRdb copy is restricted to in-frame clones and leaves out a portion. Of 600,000 to 700,000 clones in the sample, around three quarters were seen once. Material: memory CD4+ T cells sorted from blood. Receptors were obtained from a woman in her 30s in good health. Both conserved end residues are part of each CDR3. D genes are given only for firm matches. Clone size is stated in some rows and not others, as once, few, many or a class when expanded.

>TRBJ2-5|TRBV5-1|TRBD2|.
CASSWGTSGRFQETQYF
TGCGCCAGCAGTTGGGGGACTAGCGGGAGGTTCCAAGAGACCCAGTACTTC
>TRBJ1-3|TRBV5-8|.|.
CASSSRPGNSGNTIYF
TGTGCCAGCAGCTCCCGACCGGGGAACTCTGGAAACACCATATATTTT
>TRBJ2-2|TRBV11-2|TRBD1|.
CASRTGTGTLGGELFF
TGTGCCAGCAGGACCGGGACAGGGACTCTGGGCGGGGAGCTGTTTTTT
>TRBJ2-2|TRBV2|TRBD2|few
CASSLLAGGPYTGELFF
TGTGCCAGCAGTCTACTAGCGGGAGGGCCATACACCGGGGAGCTGTTTTTT
>TRBJ2-5|TRBV28|.|.
CASSSRLGPSETQYF
TGTGCCAGCAGTTCGCGTCTGGGTCCATCAGAGACCCAGTACTTC
>TRBJ2-7|TRBV18|.|.
CASSPPSDYSYEQYF
TGTGCCAGCTCACCACCCTCGGACTACTCCTACGAGCAGTACTTC
>TRBJ1-3|TRBV7-9|.|.
CASSLLGNSGNTIYF
TGTGCCAGCAGCTTGTTGGGGAACTCTGGAAACACCATATATTTT
>TRBJ2-1|TRBV6-1|TRBD2|.
CASKVLAGGHEQFF
TGTGCCAGCAAAGTTCTAGCGGGAGGCCATGAGCAGTTCTTC
>TRBJ2-1|TRBV19|.|once
CASTGTTYNEQFF
TGTGCCAGTACCGGGACGACGTACAATGAGCAGTTCTTC
>TRBJ1-2|TRBV30|.|.
CASSIDYGYTF
TGTGCCTCAAGTATCGACTATGGCTACACCTTC
>TRBJ2-5|TRBV10-3|.|once
CAISLNGEETQYF
TGTGCCATCAGTCTGAACGGGGAAGAGACCCAGTACTTC
>TRBJ2-1|TRBV5-1|.|.
CASSARTSSSYNEQFF
TGCGCCAGCAGCGCCCGAACTAGTAGCTCCTACAATGAGCAGTTCTTC
>TRBJ2-7|TRBV5-1|TRBD1|.
CASSGRQGGHEQYF
TGCGCCAGCAGCGGACGACAGGGGGGCCACGAGCAGTACTTC
>TRBJ2-2|TRBV11-2|.|.
CASSSPPGELFF
TGTGCCAGCAGCTCCCCGCCCGGGGAGCTGTTTTTT
>TRBJ1-1|TRBV29-1|.|.
CSVFYLGSTSNTEAFF
TGCAGCGTTTTCTATTTGGGGTCGACATCGAACACTGAAGCTTTCTTT
>TRBJ2-7|TRBV2|.|once
CASNQQSSYEQYF
TGTGCCAGCAACCAGCAGAGCTCCTACGAGCAGTACTTC
>TRBJ2-2|TRBV5-8|.|.
CASSQEGGLMGELFF
TGTGCCAGCAGCCAAGAAGGTGGCTTGATGGGGGAGCTGTTTTTT
>TRBJ2-7|TRBV11-2|.|few
CASSLGSGRYEQYF
TGTGCCAGCAGCTTAGGGTCAGGGCGGTACGAGCAGTACTTC
>TRBJ1-1|TRBV2|.|.
CASSGRLNTEAFF
TGTGCCAGCAGTGGACGTTTGAACACTGAAGCTTTCTTT
>TRBJ2-1|TRBV19|TRBD2|.
CASSYPTSGSNEQFF
TGTGCCAGTAGTTACCCGACTAGCGGGAGCAATGAGCAGTTCTTC
>TRBJ1-2|TRBV7-6|.|.
CASSQDANYGYTF
TGTGCCAGCAGCCAAGACGCAAACTATGGCTACACCTTC
>TRBJ2-5|TRBV7-7|TRBD2|.
CASSISGTGETQYF
TGTGCCAGCAGCATTAGCGGGACGGGAGAGACCCAGTACTTC
>TRBJ2-5|TRBV28|.|.
CATLRIAGTTQETQYF
TGTGCCACTTTACGTATCGCAGGCACCACCCAAGAGACCCAGTACTTC
>TRBJ2-3|TRBV4-1|.|.
CASSLQTGGDTQYF
TGCGCCAGCAGCCTCCAGACAGGCGGGGATACGCAGTATTTT
>TRBJ2-7|TRBV11-2|.|.
CASSFSEGGGYEQYF
TGTGCCAGCAGCTTTTCAGAGGGAGGTGGCTACGAGCAGTACTTC
>TRBJ1-2|TRBV5-6|.|few
CASSSYYGYTF
TGTGCCAGCAGCTCCTACTATGGCTACACCTTC
>TRBJ2-5|TRBV28|TRBD2|.
CASSLSGGETQYF
TGTGCCAGCAGTTTATCGGGAGGGGAGACCCAGTACTTC
>TRBJ2-1|TRBV27|TRBD2|.
CASSLLLAGTDNEQFF
TGTGCCAGCAGTTTGTTACTAGCGGGAACGGACAATGAGCAGTTCTTC
>TRBJ2-7|TRBV10-3|.|.
CAISGSNYEQYF
TGTGCCATCAGTGGGTCTAACTACGAGCAGTACTTC
>TRBJ1-3|TRBV7-2|.|many
CASSPFSGSGNTIYF
TGTGCCAGCAGCCCCTTTTCCGGATCTGGAAACACCATATATTTT
>TRBJ2-2|TRBV2|.|.
CASSELKGATNTGELFF
TGTGCCAGCAGTGAATTGAAAGGGGCAACGAACACCGGGGAGCTGTTTTTT
>TRBJ2-4|TRBV5-1|.|.
CASSLAGSQVQYF
TGCGCCAGCAGCTTGGCGGGCAGTCAAGTTCAGTACTTC
>TRBJ1-3|TRBV19|TRBD1|.
CASSRGNSGNTIYF
TGTGCCAGTAGCAGGGGGAACTCTGGAAACACCATATATTTT
>TRBJ2-1|TRBV6-5|TRBD2|.
CASRRESDNNEQFF
TGTGCCAGCAGGCGGGAGAGCGACAACAATGAGCAGTTCTTC
>TRBJ2-1|TRBV7-9|TRBD2|.
CASSYYGRGPNNEQFF
TGTGCCAGCAGCTATTACGGGAGGGGCCCTAACAATGAGCAGTTCTTC
>TRBJ1-1|TRBV28|TRBD1|.
CITRQGISTEAFF
TGCATTACTCGACAGGGAATAAGCACTGAAGCTTTCTTT
>TRBJ2-7|TRBV14|.|.
CASSQRGASSYEQYF
TGTGCCAGCAGCCAACGGGGCGCCAGCTCCTACGAGCAGTACTTC
>TRBJ2-7|TRBV5-4|.|few
CASSLAPGTYDEQYF
TGTGCCAGCAGCTTGGCCCCGGGAACCTATGACGAGCAGTACTTC
>TRBJ1-4|TRBV29-1|TRBD1|.
CSVQGLGEKLFF
TGCAGCGTACAGGGGCTCGGTGAAAAACTGTTTTTT
>TRBJ2-7|TRBV9|.|.
CASSPRASSYEQYF
TGTGCCAGCAGCCCCCGTGCCAGCTCCTACGAGCAGTACTTC